The T cell receptor beta chain described here comes from a study of T cell responses to AZD1222 COVID-19 vaccine. Libraries were prepared by immunoSEQ multiplex PCR; TCRdb keeps only in-frame clonotypes and omits some of them. There are some 130,000 clones in the sample; around 90% occur only once, and roughly 6.5% lies in the top ten. This CDR3 spans 15 amino acids. Germline assignment: CDR1 SGHTA and CDR2 FQGNSA. V shed 5 bases and J 7 bases; nucleotides not matched to a gene: 5. This clonotype was obtained from an adult in good health. The sample here was peripheral blood, taken on day 0 of AZD1222 vaccination. V is TRBV7-2 and J is TRBJ1-4; 12 bases fit TRBD1. As DNA, the CDR3 is TGTGCCAGCAGCGGGACAGGGGGCCATGGTGAAAAACTGTTTTTT. It yields the protein CASSGTGGHGEKLFF. Variable domain in full (rest from reference TRBV7-2 and TRBJ1-4): GAGVSQSPSNKVTEKGKDVELRCDPISGHTALYWYRQSLGQGLEFLIYFQGNSAPDKSGLPSDRFSAERTGGSVSTLTIQRTQQEDSAVYLCASSGTGGHGEKLFFGSGTQLSVL.